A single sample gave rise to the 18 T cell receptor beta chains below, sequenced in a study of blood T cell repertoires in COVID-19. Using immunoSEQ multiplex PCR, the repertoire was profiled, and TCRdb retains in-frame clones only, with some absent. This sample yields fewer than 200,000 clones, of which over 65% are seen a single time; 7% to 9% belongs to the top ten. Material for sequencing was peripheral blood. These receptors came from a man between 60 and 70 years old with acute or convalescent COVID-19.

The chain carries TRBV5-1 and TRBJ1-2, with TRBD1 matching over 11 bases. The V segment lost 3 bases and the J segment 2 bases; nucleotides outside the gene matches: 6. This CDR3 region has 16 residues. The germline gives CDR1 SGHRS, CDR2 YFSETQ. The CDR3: CASSSGQGALNYGYTF. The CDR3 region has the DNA TGCGCCAGCAGCTCTGGACAGGGGGCCCTGAACTATGGCTACACCTTC.

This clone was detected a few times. The CDR3 nucleotides are TGTGCCATCAGTGAGTCTTTGGGGAGCCACACTGAAGCTTTCTTT. Translating it yields CAISESLGSHTEAFF. The V gene is TRBV10-3, the J gene TRBJ1-1, with D unclear. CDR1 and CDR2 from the germline V gene are ENHRY and SYGVKD. The ends were cut back, 0 bases at V and 3 bases at J, with 11 bases in the middle. The CDR3 contains 15 residues.

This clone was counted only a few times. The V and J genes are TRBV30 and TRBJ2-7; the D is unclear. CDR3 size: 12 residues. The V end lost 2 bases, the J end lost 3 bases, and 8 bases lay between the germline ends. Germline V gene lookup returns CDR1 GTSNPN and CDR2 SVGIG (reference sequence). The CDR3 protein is CAWSTSLYEQYF. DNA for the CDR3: TGTGCCTGGAGTACATCCCTCTACGAGCAGTACTTC.

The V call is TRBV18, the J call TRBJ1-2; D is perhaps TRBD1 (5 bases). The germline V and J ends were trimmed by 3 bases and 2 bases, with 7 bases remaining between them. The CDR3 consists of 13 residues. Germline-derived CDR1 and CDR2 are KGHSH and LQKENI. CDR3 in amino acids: CASSPDRNYGYTF. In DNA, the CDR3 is TGTGCCAGCTCACCCGACAGAAACTATGGCTACACCTTC.

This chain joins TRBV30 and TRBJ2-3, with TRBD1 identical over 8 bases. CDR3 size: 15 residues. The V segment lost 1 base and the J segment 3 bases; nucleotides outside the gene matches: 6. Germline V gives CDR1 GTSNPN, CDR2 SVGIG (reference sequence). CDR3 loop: CAWSEFGQGTDTQYF. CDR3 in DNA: TGTGCCTGGAGTGAATTCGGACAGGGAACAGATACGCAGTATTTT.

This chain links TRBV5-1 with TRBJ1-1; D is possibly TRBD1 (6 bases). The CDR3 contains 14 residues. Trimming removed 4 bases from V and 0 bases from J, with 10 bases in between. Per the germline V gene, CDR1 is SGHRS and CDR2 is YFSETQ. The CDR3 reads CASSPDSLNTEAFF. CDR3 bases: TGCGCCAGCAGCCCGGACAGCCTGAACACTGAAGCTTTCTTT.

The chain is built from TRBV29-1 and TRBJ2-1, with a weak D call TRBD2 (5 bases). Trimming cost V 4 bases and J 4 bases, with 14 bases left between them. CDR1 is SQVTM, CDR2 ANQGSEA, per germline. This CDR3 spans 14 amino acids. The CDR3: CSVGPPRGYNEQFF. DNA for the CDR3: TGCAGCGTTGGACCGCCGCGAGGGTACAATGAGCAGTTCTTC.

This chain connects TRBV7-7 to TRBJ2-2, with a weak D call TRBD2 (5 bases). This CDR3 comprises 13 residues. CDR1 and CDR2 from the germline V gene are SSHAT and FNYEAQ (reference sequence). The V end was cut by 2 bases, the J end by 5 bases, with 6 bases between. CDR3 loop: CASSLRETGELFF. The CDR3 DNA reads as TGTGCCAGCAGCTTACGGGAAACCGGGGAGCTGTTTTTT. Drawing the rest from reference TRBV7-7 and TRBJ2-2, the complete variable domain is GAGVSQSPRYKVTKRGQDVTLRCDPISSHATLYWYQQALGQGPEFLTYFNYEAQPDKSGLPSDRFSAERPEGSISTLTIQRTEQRDSAMYRCASSLRETGELFFGEGSRLTVL.

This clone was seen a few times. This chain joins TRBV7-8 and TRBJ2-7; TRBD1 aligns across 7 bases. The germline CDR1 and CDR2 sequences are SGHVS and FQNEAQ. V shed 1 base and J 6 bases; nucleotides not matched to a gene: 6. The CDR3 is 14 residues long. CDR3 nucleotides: TGTGCCAGCAGCTTAGGACAGGGTATAGGCGAGCAGTACTTC. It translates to CASSLGQGIGEQYF.

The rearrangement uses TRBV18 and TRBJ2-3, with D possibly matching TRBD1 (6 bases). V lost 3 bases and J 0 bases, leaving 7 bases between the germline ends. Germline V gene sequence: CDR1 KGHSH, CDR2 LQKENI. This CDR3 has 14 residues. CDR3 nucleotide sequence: TGTGCCAGCTCACCCCAGGGGAGCACAGATACGCAGTATTTT. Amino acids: CASSPQGSTDTQYF.

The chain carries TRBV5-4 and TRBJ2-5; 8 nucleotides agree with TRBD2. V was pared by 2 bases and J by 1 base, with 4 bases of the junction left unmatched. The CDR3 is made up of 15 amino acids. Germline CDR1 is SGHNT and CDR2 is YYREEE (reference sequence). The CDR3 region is CASSFFGGGQETQYF. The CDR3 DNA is TGTGCCAGCAGCTTTTTCGGGGGGGGCCAAGAGACCCAGTACTTC.

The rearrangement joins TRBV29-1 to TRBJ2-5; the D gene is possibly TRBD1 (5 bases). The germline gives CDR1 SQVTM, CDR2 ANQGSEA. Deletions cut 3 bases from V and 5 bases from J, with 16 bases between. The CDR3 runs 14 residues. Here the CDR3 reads CSVDLLGRRETQYF. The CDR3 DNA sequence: TGCAGCGTTGATCTGTTGGGGCGCAGGGAGACCCAGTACTTC.

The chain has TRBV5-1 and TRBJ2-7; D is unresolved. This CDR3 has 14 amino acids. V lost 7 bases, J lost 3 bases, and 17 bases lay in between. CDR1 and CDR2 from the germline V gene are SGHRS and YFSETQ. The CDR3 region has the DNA TGCGCCAGCGGCGCACGAGGAACGAACTACGAGCAGTACTTC. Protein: CASGARGTNYEQYF.

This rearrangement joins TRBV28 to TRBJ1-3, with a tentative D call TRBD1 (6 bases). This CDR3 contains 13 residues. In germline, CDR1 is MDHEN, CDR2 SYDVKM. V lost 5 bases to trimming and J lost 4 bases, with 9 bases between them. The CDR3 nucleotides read TGTGCCAGCAGTGCAGACAGGGGAAACACCATATATTTT. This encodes CASSADRGNTIYF.

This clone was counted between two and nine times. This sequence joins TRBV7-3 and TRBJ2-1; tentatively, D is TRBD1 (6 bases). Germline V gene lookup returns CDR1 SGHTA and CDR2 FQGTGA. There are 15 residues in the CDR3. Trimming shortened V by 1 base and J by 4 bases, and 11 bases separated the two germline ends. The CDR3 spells CASSLMGARYNEQFF. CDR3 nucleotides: TGTGCCAGCAGCTTAATGGGGGCCAGGTACAATGAGCAGTTCTTC.

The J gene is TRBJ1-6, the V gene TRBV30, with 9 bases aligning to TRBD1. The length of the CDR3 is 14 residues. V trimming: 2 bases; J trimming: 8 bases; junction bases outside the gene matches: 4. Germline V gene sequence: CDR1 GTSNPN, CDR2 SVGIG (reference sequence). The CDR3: CAWSRGQGDSPLHF. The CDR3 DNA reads TGTGCCTGGAGTAGGGGACAGGGAGATTCACCCCTCCACTTT.

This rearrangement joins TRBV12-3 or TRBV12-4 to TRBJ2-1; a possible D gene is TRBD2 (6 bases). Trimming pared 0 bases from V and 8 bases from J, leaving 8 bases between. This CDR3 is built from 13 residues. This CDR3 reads CASSLARRDEQFF. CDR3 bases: TGTGCCAGCAGTTTAGCGCGGAGGGATGAGCAGTTCTTC.

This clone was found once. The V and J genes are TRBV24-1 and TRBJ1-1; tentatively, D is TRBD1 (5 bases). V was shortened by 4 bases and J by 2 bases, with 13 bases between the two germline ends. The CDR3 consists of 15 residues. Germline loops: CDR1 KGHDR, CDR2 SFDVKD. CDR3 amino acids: CATSDGARGNTEAFF. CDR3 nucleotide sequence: TGTGCCACCAGTGACGGTGCAAGGGGTAACACTGAAGCTTTCTTT.